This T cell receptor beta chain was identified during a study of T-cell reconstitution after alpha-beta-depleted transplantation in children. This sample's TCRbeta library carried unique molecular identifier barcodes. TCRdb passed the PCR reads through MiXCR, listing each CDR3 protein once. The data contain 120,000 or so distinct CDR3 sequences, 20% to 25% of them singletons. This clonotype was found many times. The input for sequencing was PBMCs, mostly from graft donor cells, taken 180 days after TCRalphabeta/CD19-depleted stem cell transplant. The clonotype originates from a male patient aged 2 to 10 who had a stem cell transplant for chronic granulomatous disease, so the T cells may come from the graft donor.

This CDR3 is CASSRRTGEGQPQHF. The CDR3 region has the DNA TGTGCCAGCAGCCGACGGACAGGGGAAGGTCAGCCCCAGCATTTT. The chain is built from TRBV5-5 and TRBJ1-5, with 9 bases matching TRBD1. CDR3 length: 15 amino acids. Looked up from germline, CDR1 is SGHKS and CDR2 is YYEKEE (reference sequence). With V trimmed by 4 bases and J by 6 bases, 8 bases remained unmatched.